One sample yielded the 30 T cell receptor beta chains listed below, sequenced in a study of T-cell memory formation after mild COVID-19 (dated by TCRdb to 2020 to 2022). Library prep was done by 5' RACE. Instrument on record: Illumina NovaSeq 6000. The raw public reads went through TCRdb reprocessing: fastp at Q25, MiXCR clone calling, in-frame beta chains kept. All rows with the same CDR3 protein become a single entry with the most common DNA and genes. The sample includes about 560,000 distinct CDR3 sequences, with about 20% observed a single time. The ten largest account for 7.5% to 9.5% of the sample. The sequenced sample consisted of PBMCs or a T cell subset sorted from them (not recorded which). The receptors here all came from an adult woman who had mild COVID-19 (a few samples of this study predate the infection). The sample titles of this study are shuffled in the database, so cell type and time point are left out; the donor was told from shared clones.

This rearrangement joins TRBV20-1 to TRBJ2-1; 9 positions match TRBD1. This CDR3 comprises 13 residues. The trim removed 7 bases at V and 9 bases at J, leaving 10 bases unmatched. CDR1 is DFQATT and CDR2 is SNEGSKA in the germline V gene (reference sequence). The CDR3 region is CSVEQGAEAEQFF. DNA of the CDR3: TGCAGTGTCGAACAGGGGGCGGAGGCTGAGCAGTTCTTC.

This clonotype was detected only a few times. The chain uses TRBV10-3 and TRBJ2-1, with TRBD2 matching over 8 bases. Trimming removed 3 bases from V and 6 bases from J; junction bases left unmatched: 10. This CDR3 has 16 residues. In germline, CDR1 is ENHRY, CDR2 SYGVKD. This CDR3 reads CAISDVFSGAINEQFF. CDR3 nucleotides: TGTGCCATCAGTGATGTGTTTAGCGGGGCTATCAATGAGCAGTTCTTC.

This rearrangement joins TRBV25-1 to TRBJ1-2, with TRBD1 identical over 10 bases. V was clipped by 1 base and J by 4 bases; unmatched bases: 6. The CDR3 consists of 16 residues. The V gene's germline CDR1 is MGHDK and CDR2 SYGVNS. This chain's CDR3 is CASSESGQGIGYGYTF. The CDR3 coding sequence is TGTGCCAGCAGTGAATCGGGACAGGGGATTGGCTATGGCTACACCTTC.

The rearrangement links TRBV15 to TRBJ2-2; D is ambiguous. The CDR3 totals 13 residues. The V end lost 5 bases, the J end lost 5 bases, and 9 bases lay between the germline ends. Germline V gene data show CDR1 as LNHNV and CDR2 as YYDKDF (reference sequence). The CDR3, as DNA: TGTGCCACCAGCCCGAAGGGTACCGGGGAGCTGTTTTTT. Translation: CATSPKGTGELFF. The full variable domain, rest sourced from reference TRBV15 and TRBJ2-2, is DAMVIQNPRYQVTQFGKPVTLSCSQTLNHNVMYWYQQKSSQAPKLLFHYYDKDFNNEADTPDNFQSRRPNTSFCFLDIRSPGLGDTAMYLCATSPKGTGELFFGEGSRLTVL.

The V gene is TRBV7-2, the J gene TRBJ1-1; D is possibly TRBD1 (5 bases). Germline CDR1 and CDR2: SGHTA and FQGNSA. V was shortened by 1 base and J by 4 bases, with 16 bases between the two germline ends. The CDR3 extends over 16 amino acids. The CDR3 DNA follows: TGTGCCAGCAGCTTAGTGGCAGGGAGCGCTGGCACTGAAGCTTTCTTT. Amino acid sequence: CASSLVAGSAGTEAFF.

This clonotype has a handful of counts. The rearrangement links TRBV4-2 to TRBJ2-5; a weak D match, TRBD2 (5 bases). CDR3 length equals 14 residues. Germline CDR1 and CDR2: LGHNA and YNFKEQ. V gave up 1 base and J gave up 2 bases, with 8 bases separating them. This chain's CDR3 is CASSQASGQETQYF. For the CDR3, the DNA is TGTGCCAGCAGCCAAGCGTCGGGACAAGAGACCCAGTACTTC.

This clonotype was picked up a small number of times. V is TRBV12-3 or TRBV12-4 and J is TRBJ1-2, with D possibly being TRBD1 (5 bases). The germline V and J ends were trimmed by 7 bases and 1 base, with 13 bases remaining between them. The CDR3 runs to 14 residues. CDR3: CASTSGLVNYGYTF. CDR3 coding DNA: TGTGCCAGCACCTCGGGACTCGTTAACTATGGCTACACCTTC.

V usage is TRBV30 and J usage is TRBJ2-1; the D is unclear. Germline lookup yields CDR1 GTSNPN and CDR2 SVGIG (reference sequence). Deletions cut 2 bases from V and 2 bases from J, with 7 bases between. CDR3 size: 13 residues. CDR3: CAWSRVAYNEQFF. For the CDR3, the DNA is TGTGCCTGGAGTAGGGTTGCCTACAATGAGCAGTTCTTC.

The sample holds a few counts of this clonotype. The chain employs TRBV5-1 and TRBJ2-3; TRBD2 matches 13 bases. Germline values: CDR1 SGHRS, CDR2 YFSETQ. The CDR3 is made up of 16 amino acids. J lost 4 bases, V lost 4 bases, and 6 bases had no gene match. The CDR3 protein is CASSKGLAGASDTQYF. The DNA for the CDR3 is TGCGCCAGCAGCAAAGGACTAGCGGGGGCGTCAGATACGCAGTATTTT.

The CDR3 region has the DNA TGTGCCACCAGTGATTCGTCTAGCGGGAGGGTCTACGAGCAGTACTTC. Its protein product is CATSDSSSGRVYEQYF. The chain links TRBV24-1 to TRBJ2-7; 12 bases line up with TRBD2. The CDR3 is 16 amino acids. With V trimmed by 2 bases and J by 3 bases, 4 bases remained unmatched. The germline gives CDR1 KGHDR, CDR2 SFDVKD.

CDR3 region: CASSLGAANEQFF. In nucleotides, the CDR3 is TGTGCCAGCAGCCTTGGGGCAGCCAATGAGCAGTTCTTC. This sequence joins TRBV14 and TRBJ2-1; perhaps TRBD1 as D (5 bases). V lost 4 bases to trimming and J lost 6 bases, with 10 bases between them. Germline CDR1 SGHDN, CDR2 FVKESK. This CDR3 is built from 13 residues.

The chain has TRBV7-9 and TRBJ1-2; weak D call: TRBD1 (5 bases). CDR1 SEHNR and CDR2 FQNEAQ come from the germline V gene (reference sequence). The CDR3 runs to 14 residues. Trimming cost V 1 base and J 9 bases, with 15 bases left between them. As DNA, the CDR3 is TGTGCCAGCAGCTTAGGGCAGGGACCCCTTCGCTACACCTTC. It encodes CASSLGQGPLRYTF. The whole variable domain, filled in from reference TRBV7-9 and TRBJ1-2, reads DTGVSQNPRHKITKRGQNVTFRCDPISEHNRLYWYRQTLGQGPEFLTYFQNEAQLEKSRLLSDRFSAERPKGSFSTLEIQRTEQGDSAMYLCASSLGQGPLRYTFGSGTRLTVV.

This clonotype came up many times. The chain recombines TRBV5-1 with TRBJ2-7, with unresolved D. In germline, CDR1 is SGHRS, CDR2 YFSETQ. V was pared by 2 bases and J by 4 bases, with 7 bases between. CDR3 length: 12 amino acids. CDR3 nucleotides: TGCGCCAGCAGCTTAAAGGGATACGAGCAGTACTTC. It codes for CASSLKGYEQYF.

This clonotype was seen a few times. This chain joins TRBV29-1 and TRBJ1-1; unclear D gene. The V end lost 5 bases, the J end lost 6 bases, and 7 bases lay between the germline ends. The CDR3 is made up of 10 amino acids. In germline, CDR1 is SQVTM, CDR2 ANQGSEA. CDR3 region: CSVTVSEAFF. The CDR3 nucleotides are TGCAGCGTTACGGTTTCTGAAGCTTTCTTT.

The sample holds a few counts of this clonotype. The chain has TRBV12-3 or TRBV12-4 and TRBJ1-6; TRBD1 is a possible D gene (5 bases). V was pared by 3 bases and J by 7 bases, with 13 bases between. The CDR3 has 15 residues. The CDR3 coding sequence is TGTGCCAGCAGTTTGGGGGGGGTGGGGAATTCACCCCTCCACTTT. Residues: CASSLGGVGNSPLHF.

The V gene is TRBV29-1, the J gene TRBJ2-5; TRBD1 is a possible D gene (6 bases). The ends were cut back, 4 bases at V and 7 bases at J, with 16 bases in the middle. The CDR3 covers 13 residues. CDR1 is SQVTM, CDR2 ANQGSEA, per germline. The CDR3 spells CSVAWTEVVTQYF. The CDR3 region has the DNA TGCAGCGTTGCCTGGACAGAGGTGGTGACCCAGTACTTC.

This clonotype was seen a handful of times. In DNA form, the CDR3 reads TGTGCCACCAGTGATTTCGGGGGCAATGAGCAGTTCTTC. This gives the protein CATSDFGGNEQFF. The rearrangement joins TRBV24-1 to TRBJ2-1; a weak D match, TRBD2 (6 bases). V was clipped by 1 base and J by 6 bases, with 6 bases between them. Germline values: CDR1 KGHDR, CDR2 SFDVKD. This CDR3 is 13 amino acids long.

This chain connects TRBV30 to TRBJ2-3, with D possibly matching TRBD1 (5 bases). V was shortened by 5 bases and J by 6 bases, with 9 bases between the two germline ends. Germline CDR1 GTSNPN, CDR2 SVGIG (reference sequence). The length of the CDR3 is 11 residues. The CDR3 region is CAWSSGDTQYF. CDR3 coding DNA: TGTGCCTGGTCCTCAGGGGATACGCAGTATTTT.

This clonotype was counted a few times. The chain joins TRBV12-3 or TRBV12-4 to TRBJ1-4; no definite D call. This CDR3 region has 12 residues. Trimming took 6 bases from V and 8 from J, leaving 10 bases between them. CDR3 nucleotides: TGTGCCAGCAGCCCTGGGAAGGAAAAACTGTTTTTT. Translation gives CASSPGKEKLFF.

The chain carries TRBV3-1 and TRBJ2-1; unclear D gene. The CDR3 length is 15 residues. V shed 4 bases and J shed 5 bases, with 15 bases lying between them. Germline CDR1 and CDR2: LGHDT and YNNKEL (reference sequence). The CDR3 DNA sequence: TGTGCCAGCAGCCCCCCGTCGCTCCTACACAATGAGCAGTTCTTC. It translates to CASSPPSLLHNEQFF.

This clonotype came up a few times. The chain carries TRBV6-5 and TRBJ2-1; D might be TRBD2 (7 bases). There are 15 residues in the CDR3. V was trimmed by 6 bases and J by 2 bases, leaving 14 bases between them. Germline assignment: CDR1 MNHEY and CDR2 SVGAGI. The chain's CDR3 is CASRGGGGAYNEQFF. CDR3 nucleotide sequence: TGTGCCAGCAGAGGGGGAGGGGGGGCCTACAATGAGCAGTTCTTC.

This clonotype was seen only a few times. The V gene is TRBV12-3 or TRBV12-4, the J gene TRBJ1-5, with D uncertain. The CDR3 is 14 amino acids. V gave up 2 bases and J gave up 0 bases, with 5 bases separating them. The chain's CDR3 is CASSLYYSNQPQHF. CDR3 nucleotides: TGTGCCAGCAGTTTATACTATAGCAATCAGCCCCAGCATTTT.

In its sample, this clonotype was seen a few times. This chain joins TRBV5-1 and TRBJ2-3, with 9 positions matching TRBD2. Germline V gene data show CDR1 as SGHRS and CDR2 as YFSETQ. The ends lost 0 bases at V and 2 bases at J; junction bases unmatched: 4. The CDR3 is made up of 16 amino acids. The CDR3 sequence is CASSLGLAAFTDTQYF. Here the CDR3 DNA reads TGCGCCAGCAGCTTGGGACTAGCGGCCTTCACAGATACGCAGTATTTT.

The sample holds a few counts of this clonotype. The chain employs TRBV2 and TRBJ1-2; no clear D gene. Trimming shortened V by 8 bases and J by 2 bases, and 6 bases separated the two germline ends. Germline V lookup: CDR1 SNHLY, CDR2 FYNNEI. The length of the CDR3 is 11 residues. CDR3 sequence reads: CASEENYGYTF. CDR3 nucleotides: TGTGCCAGCGAGGAGAACTATGGCTACACCTTC.

This clonotype was detected a few times. The J gene is TRBJ2-2, the V gene TRBV4-2, with a tentative D call TRBD2 (6 bases). The germline gives CDR1 LGHNA, CDR2 YNFKEQ. Trimming stripped 1 base from V and 2 bases from J, with 17 bases between. The CDR3 is 18 residues long. In nucleotides, the CDR3 is TGTGCCAGCAGCCAAGCCCCGGAGGCGGGGCCTAACACCGGGGAGCTGTTTTTT. Translated: CASSQAPEAGPNTGELFF.

The chain carries TRBV7-6 and TRBJ2-1, with 10 bases that match TRBD2. The CDR3 runs 18 residues. The ends lost 3 bases at V and 4 bases at J; junction bases unmatched: 12. In germline, CDR1 is SGHVS, CDR2 FNYEAQ. The CDR3 sequence is CASSLDLFSSGSYNEQFF. For the CDR3, the DNA is TGTGCCAGCAGCTTGGACCTCTTTTCTAGCGGGAGTTACAATGAGCAGTTCTTC.

The chain recombines TRBV9 with TRBJ2-4; TRBD1 matches 7 bases. After removal of 4 bases from V and 5 bases from J, the junction contained 6 bases not matched to a gene. The CDR3 covers 14 residues. The V gene's germline CDR1 is SGDLS and CDR2 YYNGEE. The CDR3 region is CASSYNGQENIQYF. CDR3 bases: TGTGCCAGCAGCTACAATGGACAGGAAAACATTCAGTACTTC.

This clonotype was observed a handful of times. The rearrangement uses TRBV3-1 and TRBJ1-2, with D unclear. This CDR3 has 15 residues. Germline V gives CDR1 LGHDT, CDR2 YNNKEL (reference sequence). V gave up 0 bases and J gave up 2 bases, with 10 bases separating them. CDR3: CASSQDRWGNYGYTF. Written as DNA, the CDR3 is TGTGCCAGCAGCCAAGATCGTTGGGGAAACTATGGCTACACCTTC.

This clonotype was seen a handful of times. The gene calls are TRBV7-8 and TRBJ2-7, with a possible D match to TRBD2 (5 bases). Germline loops: CDR1 SGHVS, CDR2 FQNEAQ. V was shortened by 0 bases and J by 2 bases, with 17 bases between the two germline ends. The CDR3 consists of 17 residues. CDR3 sequence: CASSLAASTLRTYEQYF. The CDR3 bases are TGTGCCAGCAGCTTAGCGGCTAGCACCCTGAGAACCTACGAGCAGTACTTC.

This clonotype was seen only a few times. The rearrangement joins TRBV20-1 to TRBJ2-5; 12 bases align to TRBD2. Germline V gene lookup returns CDR1 DFQATT and CDR2 SNEGSKA (reference sequence). The CDR3 is made up of 15 amino acids. After removal of 5 bases from V and 5 bases from J, the junction contained 9 bases not matched to a gene. The CDR3 spells CSAETSGGDRETQYF. The CDR3, as DNA: TGCAGTGCTGAGACTAGCGGGGGCGACCGGGAGACCCAGTACTTC.